This TCR beta chain was captured by sequencing in a study of T cell responses to AZD1222 COVID-19 vaccine. Findings of the study overall: The sample set comprised mostly white British donors with more females, and clonal diversity was possibly underestimated.

The CDR3 runs 13 residues. V lost 1 base, J lost 10 bases, and 12 bases lay in between. Germline values: CDR1 LGHDT, CDR2 YNNKEL (reference sequence). As for this clone: Its specificity is unknown.

The method was immunoSEQ multiplex PCR; TCRdb's version includes in-frame clones alone and lacks a portion of them. The top ten clones hold around 5% of a sample with 85,000 to 130,000 clones, about 93% of them seen once. Sequencing was performed on peripheral blood, taken on day 0 of AZD1222 vaccination. This receptor was obtained from an adult in good health. The genes are TRBV3-1 (or the pseudogene TRBV3-2) and TRBJ2-3; D may be TRBD1 (6 bases). In DNA form, the CDR3 reads TGTGCCAGCAGCCAAGGCGGCCAGGGGTCGCAGTATTTT. Amino acid sequence: CASSQGGQGSQYF.